One and the same sample provided the 23 T cell receptor beta chains below, sequenced in a study of OX40 agonist ivuxolimab in advanced cancers. Data came from immunoSEQ multiplex PCR; TCRdb stores just in-frame clones and leaves some out. The sample lists 95,000 to 150,000 clones, 90% to 95% seen once, with about 0.15% in the top ten. The source material was CD4+ or CD8+ T cells sorted from blood, sampled in a trial of the OX40 agonist ivuxolimab. The source is an adult with an advanced solid tumor such as melanoma, head and neck, liver or kidney cancer.

The sample holds one count of this clone. The genes are TRBV6-6 and TRBJ2-1, with 7 bases aligning to TRBD1. V gave up 2 bases and J gave up 11 bases; unmatched junction bases: 9. The CDR3 runs 14 residues. Germline V gene sequence: CDR1 MNHNY, CDR2 SVGAGI (reference sequence). The CDR3 protein is CASSYPGQVMKQFF. In DNA, the CDR3 is TGTGCCAGCAGTTACCCCGGACAGGTGATGAAGCAGTTCTTC.

The V call is TRBV7-8, the J call TRBJ1-1; possibly TRBD1 for D (6 bases). The ends were cut back, 0 bases at V and 0 bases at J, with 11 bases in the middle. CDR3 length equals 16 residues. Germline V gene lookup returns CDR1 SGHVS and CDR2 FQNEAQ. Here the CDR3 reads CASSLARQELNTEAFF. The CDR3 nucleotides read TGTGCCAGCAGCTTAGCCCGACAGGAGCTGAACACTGAAGCTTTCTTT. The whole variable domain, filled in from reference TRBV7-8 and TRBJ1-1, reads GAGVSQSPRYKVAKRGQDVALRCDPISGHVSLFWYQQALGQGPEFLTYFQNEAQLDKSGLPSDRFFAERPEGSVSTLKIQRTQQEDSAVYLCASSLARQELNTEAFFGQGTRLTVV.

This clone was recorded only once. V gene TRBV19 combines with J gene TRBJ2-7; no definite D call. V was shortened by 5 bases and J by 4 bases, with 18 bases between the two germline ends. Germline CDR1 LNHDA, CDR2 SQIVND (reference sequence). CDR3 size: 15 residues. The CDR3 nucleotides read TGTGCCAGTAGTCCCACTTGGGCAGCGTCTTACGAGCAGTACTTC. As protein: CASSPTWAASYEQYF.

V is TRBV28 and J is TRBJ2-5; D might be TRBD1 (6 bases). V lost 5 bases and J lost 2, with 15 bases in between. Per germline, CDR1 MDHEN and CDR2 SYDVKM. CDR3 length: 15 amino acids. In DNA form, the CDR3 reads TGTGCCAGCAGTCGTCGCGCAGGGGCGCAAGAGACCCAGTACTTC. Translating gives CASSRRAGAQETQYF.

This chain links TRBV21-1 with TRBJ1-6; no check of the table's D call, TRBD1, against the DNA was made. TRBV21-1 is designated a pseudogene. This CDR3 spans 16 amino acids. The CDR3 protein is CASSKALGPTDSPLHF. The CDR3 nucleotides read TGTGCCAGCAGCAAAGCGCTGGGGCCGACAGATTCACCCCTCCACTTT.

This chain uses TRBV28 with TRBJ2-4; D possibly uses TRBD1 or TRBD2 (5 bases each). V was pared by 3 bases and J by 3 bases, with 15 bases between. Germline CDR1 reads MDHEN; CDR2 reads SYDVKM. The CDR3 totals 16 residues. DNA of the CDR3: TGTGCCAGCAGTTTGAAGAGGGGTACTCTCAAAAACATTCAGTACTTC. Protein: CASSLKRGTLKNIQYF.

The rearrangement uses TRBV11-2 and TRBJ2-7, with D possibly TRBD1 on 5 matching bases. Per the germline V gene, CDR1 is SGHAT and CDR2 is FQNNGV. The CDR3 covers 15 residues. V was clipped by 5 bases and J by 7 bases, with 21 bases between them. CDR3 nucleotide sequence: TGTGCCAGCAGCCCCGTGACGCTGGGGCAAGGGGAGCAGTACTTC. The encoded protein is CASSPVTLGQGEQYF.

J is TRBJ2-7 and V is TRBV18, with 8 bases that match TRBD2. Germline V lookup: CDR1 KGHSH, CDR2 LQKENI. The CDR3 covers 15 residues. Unmatched junction bases numbered 10, after V lost 3 bases and J lost 6 bases. CDR3 sequence: CASSPTGLERREQYF. The CDR3 bases are TGTGCCAGCTCACCGACGGGACTAGAAAGGCGCGAGCAGTACTTC.

The V gene is TRBV28, the J gene TRBJ1-2; no definite D call. V shed 4 bases and J shed 3 bases, with 18 bases lying between them. Germline lookup yields CDR1 MDHEN and CDR2 SYDVKM. This CDR3 spans 16 amino acids. DNA for the CDR3: TGTGCCAGCAGTTCCCCGTCCGGCGGTAGCCACTATGGCTACACCTTC. Translated, it gives CASSSPSGGSHYGYTF.

The chain links TRBV28 to TRBJ2-7; 9 bases map to TRBD2. In germline, CDR1 is MDHEN, CDR2 SYDVKM. This CDR3 spans 18 amino acids. The ends lost 6 bases at V and 6 bases at J; junction bases unmatched: 21. The CDR3 DNA is TGTGCCAGCAGCCGAATGGGTAGCGGGGGAAAAACCCGCCTCGAGCAGTACTTC. Protein sequence: CASSRMGSGGKTRLEQYF. Full variable domain (remainder filled in from reference TRBV28 and TRBJ2-7): DVKVTQSSRYLVKRTGEKVFLECVQDMDHENMFWYRQDPGLGLRLIYFSYDVKMKEKGDIPEGYSVSREKKERFSLILESASTNQTSMYLCASSRMGSGGKTRLEQYFGPGTRLTVT.

In the case of this clone: The identical CDR3 is also encoded by other nucleotide sequences in the sample. The V gene is TRBV6-6, the J gene TRBJ2-6, with unresolved D. Trimming left V 7 bases short and J 0 bases short, with 4 bases between. In germline, CDR1 is MNHNY, CDR2 SVGAGI (reference sequence). The CDR3 extends over 13 amino acids. The CDR3 here is CASILSGANVLTF. CDR3 nucleotide sequence: TGTGCCAGCATCCTCTCTGGGGCCAACGTCCTGACTTTC.

This clone was recorded only once. This chain joins TRBV27 and TRBJ2-7; TRBD1 is a possible D gene (6 bases). V lost 2 bases and J 2 bases, leaving 7 bases between the germline ends. Germline values: CDR1 MNHEY, CDR2 SMNVEV (reference sequence). The CDR3 extends over 13 amino acids. CDR3 residues: CASSLQGPYEQYF. The CDR3 DNA reads as TGTGCCAGCAGTTTACAGGGGCCCTACGAGCAGTACTTC.

The gene calls are TRBV18 and TRBJ1-5, with D perhaps matching TRBD1 (6 bases). The CDR3 runs 15 residues. The germline V gene has CDR1 KGHSH and CDR2 LQKENI. The V end lost 3 bases, the J end lost 4 bases, and 13 bases lay between the germline ends. Here the CDR3 reads CASSPTHDRNQPQHF. CDR3 sequence (DNA): TGTGCCAGCTCACCTACGCATGACAGGAATCAGCCCCAGCATTTT. Combining the CDR3 with reference TRBV18 and TRBJ1-5 gives the whole variable domain NAGVMQNPRHLVRRRGQEARLRCSPMKGHSHVYWYRQLPEEGLKFMVYLQKENIIDESGMPKERFSAEFPKEGPSILRIQQVVRGDSAAYFCASSPTHDRNQPQHFGDGTRLSIL.

The chain joins TRBV28 to TRBJ2-7; D gene ambiguous. The germline V and J ends were trimmed by 6 bases and 6 bases, with 21 bases remaining between them. The V gene's germline CDR1 is MDHEN and CDR2 SYDVKM. CDR3 length: 15 amino acids. The CDR3: CASSRRRIVVAEQYF. For the CDR3, the DNA is TGTGCCAGCAGCCGCCGTCGTATAGTAGTCGCCGAGCAGTACTTC.

This clone appeared once. V usage is TRBV7-8 and J usage is TRBJ2-3; 12 positions agree with TRBD2. The germline gives CDR1 SGHVS, CDR2 FQNEAQ. The V gene end was trimmed by 3 bases and the J gene end by 4 bases; junction bases not matched to a gene: 11. This CDR3 is built from 18 residues. CDR3: CASSFTRAASGRADTQYF. In nucleotides, the CDR3 is TGTGCCAGCAGCTTCACACGGGCGGCTAGCGGGAGGGCAGATACGCAGTATTTT.

CDR3: CASSPTAKVNTEAFF. The CDR3 region has the DNA TGTGCCAGCAGCCCGACAGCCAAAGTGAACACTGAAGCTTTCTTT. V and J are TRBV6-5 and TRBJ1-1; a possible D gene is TRBD1 (5 bases). The V end was cut by 6 bases, the J end by 0 bases, with 14 bases between. Per the germline V gene, CDR1 is MNHEY and CDR2 is SVGAGI. The CDR3 totals 15 residues.

The J gene is TRBJ2-5, the V gene TRBV7-9; 10 nucleotides agree with TRBD2. V lost 5 bases to trimming and J lost 2 bases; unmatched junction nucleotides: 8. Germline loops: CDR1 SEHNR, CDR2 FQNEAQ (reference sequence). The CDR3 totals 16 residues. CDR3 protein: CASSPPLAGVQETQYF. CDR3 nucleotide sequence: TGTGCCAGCAGCCCGCCCCTAGCGGGGGTACAAGAGACCCAGTACTTC.

The V call is TRBV5-5, the J call TRBJ2-7; D uncertain. V lost 4 bases and J lost 5, with 13 bases in between. The length of the CDR3 is 13 residues. CDR1 SGHKS and CDR2 YYEKEE come from the germline V gene (reference sequence). The CDR3 loop is CASSNRWGNEQYF. For the CDR3, the DNA is TGTGCCAGCAGCAACCGGTGGGGTAACGAGCAGTACTTC.

V and J are TRBV5-4 and TRBJ1-4; no definite D call. The V and J ends lost 2 bases and 10 bases respectively, with 6 bases between them. Germline V gives CDR1 SGHNT, CDR2 YYREEE (reference sequence). This CDR3 is 11 amino acids long. The CDR3 nucleotides are TGTGCCAGCAGCTTAGGAGGAAAACTGTTTTTT. This sequence encodes CASSLGGKLFF.

The V gene is TRBV6-5, the J gene TRBJ2-7; 12 nucleotides align to TRBD1. CDR3 length equals 15 residues. Germline V gene data show CDR1 as MNHEY and CDR2 as SVGAGI. The trim removed 2 bases at V and 7 bases at J, leaving 6 bases unmatched. CDR3 coding DNA: TGTGCCAGCAGTTACCCCGGGACAGGGGGCGGAGAGCAGTACTTC. Translated: CASSYPGTGGGEQYF.

This rearrangement joins TRBV5-6 to TRBJ1-1; TRBD1 matches 7 bases. Germline lookup yields CDR1 SGHDT and CDR2 YYEEEE. The CDR3 is made up of 13 amino acids. V shed 4 bases and J 10 bases; nucleotides not matched to a gene: 10. CDR3 residues: CASSPDRALRAFF. The CDR3 DNA follows: TGTGCCAGCAGCCCCGACAGGGCTTTAAGAGCTTTCTTT.

This chain connects TRBV28 to TRBJ2-7, with a weak D call TRBD2 (5 bases). V dropped 1 base and J dropped 2 bases, with 18 bases sitting between them. CDR3 size: 17 residues. Germline V lookup: CDR1 MDHEN, CDR2 SYDVKM. CDR3 sequence: CASSLSDTGGKPYEQYF. The CDR3 coding sequence is TGTGCCAGCAGTTTATCTGACACCGGAGGAAAACCCTACGAGCAGTACTTC.

The V and J genes are TRBV7-2 and TRBJ2-3; TRBD1 might be the D (5 bases). CDR3 length: 14 amino acids. In germline, CDR1 is SGHTA, CDR2 FQGNSA. Trimming took off 2 bases at V and 6 bases at J, with 12 bases between the two ends. CDR3 region: CASSLQGVADTQYF. CDR3 coding DNA: TGTGCCAGCAGCTTACAAGGGGTCGCCGATACGCAGTATTTT.